This record looks at one T cell receptor (beta chain) sequence and its context. V shed 2 bases and J shed 4 bases, with 13 bases lying between them. The CDR3 contains 15 residues. CDR1 is SGHDT and CDR2 is YYEEEE in the germline V gene. This specimen comes from a study of cytomegalovirus exposure and HLA in healthy donors. The primer mix had 60 Vbeta and 13 Jbeta primers. Measured with immunoSEQ multiplex PCR; TCRdb has only the in-frame clones, and not every one. Here the sample spans roughly 100,000 clones, 78% being singletons. This TCR came from a woman in her thirties or forties in good health and CMV-seronegative. Sequencing used PBMCs. The J gene is TRBJ2-4, the V gene TRBV5-6; D possibly corresponds to TRBD1 (6 bases). The CDR3 reads CASSLTGTIKNIQYF. The CDR3 DNA is TGTGCCAGCAGCTTAACAGGGACCATAAAAAACATTCAGTACTTC.